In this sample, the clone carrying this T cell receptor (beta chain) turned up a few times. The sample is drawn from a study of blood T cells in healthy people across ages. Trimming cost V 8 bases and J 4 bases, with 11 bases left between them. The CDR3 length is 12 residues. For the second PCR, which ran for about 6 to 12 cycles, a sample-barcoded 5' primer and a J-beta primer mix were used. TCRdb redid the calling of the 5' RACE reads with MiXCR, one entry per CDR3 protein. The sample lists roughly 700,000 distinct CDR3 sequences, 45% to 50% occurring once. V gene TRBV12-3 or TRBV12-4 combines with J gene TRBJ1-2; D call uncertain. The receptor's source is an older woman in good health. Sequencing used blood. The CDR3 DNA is TGTGCCAGCGACGAGAACCCCTATGGCTACACCTTC. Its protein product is CASDENPYGYTF.